The subject of this entry is one T cell receptor (beta chain). Antigen unknown. The protocol was immunoSEQ multiplex PCR, while the TCRdb copy is restricted to in-frame clones and leaves out a portion. This sample has some 70,000 clones; 80% occur once, and the top ten carry 12%. CD4+ T cells specific for antigen were expanded with viral peptide pools by the ViraFEST assay before sequencing. The culture ran for roughly ten days before CD4+ T cells were isolated. No vaccinee had earlier SARS-CoV-2 infection, and nucleocapsid antibodies were negative. Half-medium replacement with IL-2 medium occurred on days 3 and 7. This specimen comes from a study of vaccination effects on CD4 cells after COVID-19. Looking at the study overall: Each participant was administered two doses of either the BNT162b2 or the mRNA-1273 vaccine. Study-wide points: The study had few convalescent patients and no early post-infection timepoints.

This CDR3 has 14 residues. Between the trimmed V and J ends, which lost 2 bases and 5 bases, there was a span of 9 bases. Germline V gives CDR1 MNHEY, CDR2 SVGEGT. This sequence was found in a human donor who received a COVID-19 vaccine. The V gene is TRBV6-2 or TRBV6-3, the J gene TRBJ2-2, with D uncertain. This sample comprised CD4+ T cells from PBMCs cultured with SARS-CoV-2 spike peptides, obtained before COVID-19 vaccination. The CDR3 nucleotides read TGTGCCAGCAGTTACAAAGGACCAACCGGGGAGCTGTTTTTT. This encodes CASSYKGPTGELFF.